Described below is a single TCR beta chain sequence and its context. Per germline, CDR1 SGHAT and CDR2 FQNNGV. The CDR3 runs to 14 residues. V lost 7 bases and J lost 4, with 14 bases in between. Data came from immunoSEQ multiplex PCR; TCRdb stores just in-frame clones and leaves some out. The table records tens of thousands of clones, 80% to 85% of them present only once. The sample comes from a study of PD-L1 blockade in urothelial cancer. Whole-study context: Patients started atezolizumab at some point between 2013 and 2015, 1,200 mg intravenously every 3 weeks.

The clonotype was recovered from a man in his 70s with urothelial cancer. Specimen: PBMCs, collected around atezolizumab (anti-PD-L1) treatment. The genes are TRBV11-2 and TRBJ2-1; a weak D match, TRBD1 (6 bases). CDR3 protein: CASIRDTIYNEQFF. CDR3 in DNA: TGTGCCAGCATTAGGGACACCATATACAATGAGCAGTTCTTC. The complete variable domain, with remaining parts taken from reference TRBV11-2 and TRBJ2-1, reads EAGVAQSPRYKIIEKRQSVAFWCNPISGHATLYWYQQILGQGPKLLIQFQNNGVVDDSQLPKDRFSAERLKGVDSTLKIQPAKLEDSAVYLCASIRDTIYNEQFFGPGTRLTVL.